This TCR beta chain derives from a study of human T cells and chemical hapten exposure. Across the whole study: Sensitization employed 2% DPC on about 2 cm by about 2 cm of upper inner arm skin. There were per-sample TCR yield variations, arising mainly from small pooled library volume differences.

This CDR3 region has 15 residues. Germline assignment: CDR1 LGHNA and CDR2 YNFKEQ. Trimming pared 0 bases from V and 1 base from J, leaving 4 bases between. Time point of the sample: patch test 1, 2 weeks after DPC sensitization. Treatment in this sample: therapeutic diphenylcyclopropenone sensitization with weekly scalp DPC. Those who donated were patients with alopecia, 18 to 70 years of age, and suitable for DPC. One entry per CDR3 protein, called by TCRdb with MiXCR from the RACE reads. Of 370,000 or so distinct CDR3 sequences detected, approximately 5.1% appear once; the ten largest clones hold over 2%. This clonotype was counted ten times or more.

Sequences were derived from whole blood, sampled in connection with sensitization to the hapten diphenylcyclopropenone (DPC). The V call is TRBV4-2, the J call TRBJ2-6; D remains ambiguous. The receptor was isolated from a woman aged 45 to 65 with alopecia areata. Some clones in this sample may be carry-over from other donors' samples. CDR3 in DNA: TGTGCCAGCAGCCAAGAGAATTCTGGGGCCAACGTCCTGACTTTC. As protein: CASSQENSGANVLTF.